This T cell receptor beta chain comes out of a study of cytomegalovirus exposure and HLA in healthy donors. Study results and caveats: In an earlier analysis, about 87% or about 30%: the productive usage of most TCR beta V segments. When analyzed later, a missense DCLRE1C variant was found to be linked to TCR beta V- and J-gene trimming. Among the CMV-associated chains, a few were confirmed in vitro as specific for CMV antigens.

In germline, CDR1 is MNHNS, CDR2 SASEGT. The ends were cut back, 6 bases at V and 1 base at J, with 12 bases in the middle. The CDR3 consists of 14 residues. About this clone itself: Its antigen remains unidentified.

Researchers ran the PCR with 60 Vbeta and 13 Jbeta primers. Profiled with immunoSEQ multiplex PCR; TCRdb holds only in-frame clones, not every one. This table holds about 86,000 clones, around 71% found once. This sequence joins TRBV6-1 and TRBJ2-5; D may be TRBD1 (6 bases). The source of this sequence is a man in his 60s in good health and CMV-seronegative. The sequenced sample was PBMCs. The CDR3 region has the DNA TGTGCCAGCAGGCTGACAGGTACCCAAGAGACCCAGTACTTC. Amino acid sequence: CASRLTGTQETQYF.